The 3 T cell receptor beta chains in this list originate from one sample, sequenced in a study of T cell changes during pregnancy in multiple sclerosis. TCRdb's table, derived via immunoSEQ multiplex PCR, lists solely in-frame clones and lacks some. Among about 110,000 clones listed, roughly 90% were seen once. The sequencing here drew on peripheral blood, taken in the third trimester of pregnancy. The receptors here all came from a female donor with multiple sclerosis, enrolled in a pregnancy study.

The CDR3 nucleotides are TGTGCCAGTAGTATGCTCCGGACAGGGGAGGGCACAGATACGCAGTATTTT. It yields the protein CASSMLRTGEGTDTQYF. The chain carries TRBV19 and TRBJ2-3; 9 nucleotides match TRBD1. The CDR3 has 17 residues. Germline assignment: CDR1 LNHDA and CDR2 SQIVND (reference sequence). J lost 1 base, V lost 3 bases, and 8 bases had no gene match.

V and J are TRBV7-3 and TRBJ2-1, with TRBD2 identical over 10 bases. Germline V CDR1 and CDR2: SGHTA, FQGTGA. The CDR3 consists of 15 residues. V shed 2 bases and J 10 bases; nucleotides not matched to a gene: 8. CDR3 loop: CASSLSGTSVREQFF. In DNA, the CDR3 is TGTGCCAGCAGCTTATCTGGGACTAGCGTACGGGAGCAGTTCTTC.

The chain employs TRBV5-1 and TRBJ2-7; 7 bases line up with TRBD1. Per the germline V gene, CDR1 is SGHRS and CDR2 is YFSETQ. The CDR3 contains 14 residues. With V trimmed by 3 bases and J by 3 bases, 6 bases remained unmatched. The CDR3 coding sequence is TGCGCCAGCAGCTATGCCGGGACAGACTACGAGCAGTACTTC. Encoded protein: CASSYAGTDYEQYF.